This T cell receptor beta chain was obtained from a study of response to subunit inactivated influenza vaccine listed by TCRdb under 2018. Regarding the research as a whole: The study used deep quantitative T cell receptor repertoire profiling to track responses to a trivalent subunit inactivated influenza vaccine.

Overall results and qualifications from the work: According to the authors, only a limited number of new T cells may be recruited by each seasonal influenza vaccination.

In light of the paper, this sample's time point label describes: 40 to 45 days after influenza vaccine administration. With respect to this clonotype: Its target antigen remains unknown. Per-nucleotide qualities are absent, and no much larger clonotype sits a single base away.

The germline V gene yields MDHEN for CDR1 and SYDVKM for CDR2. The CDR3 covers 15 residues, taking in both the cysteine and the phenylalanine. Only the CDR3 region is kept as DNA, spanning 45 bases read in frame from base 1. Unmatched junction bases come to 12, with V trimmed by 6 bases and J by 5 bases. To prepare the library, RT-PCR was applied. These reads were obtained on an Illumina HiSeq 2500. Clones were called with MiXCR by TCRdb after fastp trimmed the public reads at Q25, and only in-frame beta chains were retained. For every CDR3 protein sequence, its rows merge into one entry that carries the most common genes and DNA. This sample is represented by about 500,000 distinct CDR3 sequences; around 13% of them were singletons. The ten top clones hold 13% of the sample.

The V and J genes are TRBV28 and TRBJ1-1, and 7 junctional nucleotides match TRBD1. This clonotype originated in a man aged 50-59 years who received an inactivated influenza vaccine. Donor details come from another sample of the same person, matched by shared clones. This sample comprised PBMCs from blood, obtained 35 to 45 days after vaccination. For the CDR3, the sequence is CASRLASVTGTEAFF. The nucleotide sequence is given as TGTGCCAGCAGACTCGCAAGCGTGACAGGGACTGAAGCTTTCTTT.